This T cell receptor (beta chain) was sequenced in a study of blood T cell repertoires in COVID-19. Study context: Acute-phase and convalescent COVID-19 samples originated in the United States, Italy and Spain. The cDNA or gDNA used as material had been derived from T cells, B-cell-depleted T cells, or PBMCs.

Original processing methods: For nucleated cells, counts were estimated from reference gene primer amplification. Libraries were prepared by immunoSEQ multiplex PCR; TCRdb keeps only in-frame clonotypes and omits some of them. That table supplies the V and J calls and clone size; D and trimming were determined from the DNA. The table records approximately 220,000 clones, around four fifths of them present only once. CDR1 is LGHDT, CDR2 YNNKEL, per germline (reference sequence). The CDR3 contains 14 residues. Trimming cost V 4 bases and J 2 bases; bases outside gene matches: 3. Material: peripheral blood. The clonotype originates from a woman aged 60-75 years who had recovered from COVID-19. J is TRBJ2-3 and V is TRBV3-1 (or the pseudogene TRBV3-2); 7 bases are a match to TRBD1. CDR3 in amino acids: CASSPGTATDTQYF. The CDR3 DNA is TGTGCCAGCAGCCCCGGGACAGCCACAGATACGCAGTATTTT.